This is a list of T cell receptor beta chains from one sample in a study of long-term antiretroviral therapy in people with HIV. The data were produced by immunoSEQ multiplex PCR, yet TCRdb's version contains in-frame clones alone and is incomplete. This repertoire shows 15,000 to 20,000 clones, roughly 80% found once; its top ten account for approximately 8.4%. The sample in question was unsorted PBMCs, obtained 0.9 years after starting antiretroviral therapy. The receptors shown here come from a man aged 18 to 29 with HIV. Each CDR3 is given with its conserved first and last residue. The D gene is left open where the match is weak. Size values are once, few and many counts, or a class for expanded clones, and some rows have none.

size	V	D	J	CDR3	DNA
once	TRBV28	.	TRBJ2-5	CASRPLVSETQYF	TGTGCCAGCAGACCTCTAGTCTCAGAGACCCAGTACTTC
once	TRBV6-4	.	TRBJ2-2	CASSVSPQQNTGELFF	TGTGCCAGCAGTGTTTCCCCACAACAGAACACCGGGGAGCTGTTTTTT
.	TRBV11-3	.	TRBJ2-2	CASSLGRPETGELFF	TGTGCCAGCAGCTTAGGGAGGCCCGAGACCGGGGAGCTGTTTTTT
.	TRBV5-6	.	TRBJ1-6	CASSLAGGSPLHF	TGTGCCAGCAGCTTGGCCGGAGGTTCACCCCTCCACTTT
few	TRBV7-9	.	TRBJ1-6	CASSLREGNSPLHF	TGTGCCAGCAGCTTAAGAGAAGGTAATTCACCCCTCCACTTT
.	TRBV7-7	.	TRBJ2-2	CASSLSSQNTGELFF	TGTGCTAGCAGCTTAAGTTCTCAAAACACCGGGGAGCTGTTTTTT
.	TRBV2	.	TRBJ2-5	CASGRTNQETQYF	TGTGCCAGCGGAAGGACAAATCAAGAGACCCAGTACTTC
.	TRBV5-1	TRBD1	TRBJ1-3	CASRPTGAGNTIYF	TGCGCCAGCAGACCTACAGGGGCTGGAAACACCATATATTTT
.	TRBV7-9	.	TRBJ2-2	CASAIDTGELFF	TGTGCCAGCGCCATTGACACCGGGGAGCTGTTTTTT
.	TRBV7-8	.	TRBJ2-2	CASSSEPGELFF	TGTGCCAGCAGCTCCGAGCCCGGGGAGCTGTTTTTT